This TCR beta chain was sequenced for a study of PD-1 blockade in classical Hodgkin lymphoma. Only in-frame clones appear in the TCRdb table, and some are missing; sequencing was by immunoSEQ multiplex PCR. This table holds tens of thousands of clones, about nine tenths found once. Notes on the study in general: Reported baseline diversity: healthy donors highest, relapsed/refractory patients lowest. The authors have not defined what causes the repertoire differences, possibly disease activity or prior therapy.

Note on this clone: Its antigen is still unknown.

Noted time point: newly diagnosed, previously untreated cHL patient sample. Researchers report purifying CD4+ T cells from thawed PBMCs by magnetic negative selection. PBMCs from untreated, newly diagnosed classical Hodgkin lymphoma were comparison samples. V lost 5 bases and J 4 bases, leaving 23 bases between the germline ends. Germline CDR1 MDHEN, CDR2 SYDVKM. The CDR3 runs to 17 residues. This TCR came from a human donor with classical Hodgkin lymphoma. This chain joins TRBV28 and TRBJ1-2; D is possibly TRBD1 (6 bases). The sequencing sample was made of CD4+ T cells from blood. The CDR3 reads CASSPRGLGPRTYGYTF. The CDR3 coding sequence is TGTGCCAGCAGTCCACGGGGGCTGGGACCGCGTACCTATGGCTACACCTTC.